This is a list of T cell receptor beta chains from one sample in a study of cytomegalovirus exposure and HLA in healthy donors. The assay was immunoSEQ multiplex PCR, and TCRdb's table has in-frame clones only and misses some. Among roughly 160,000 clones listed, about 65% were seen once. Sequencing was carried out using PBMCs. Source of these receptors: a woman aged 30 to 39 in good health and CMV-seronegative. The CDR3 runs from the conserved cysteine through the conserved F or W. D genes are given only for firm matches.

d_call | v_call | cdr3_aa
NA | TRBV4-2 | CASSLQPFAEGTDTQYF
TRBD1 | TRBV6-1 | CASSEAGGWYEQYF
NA | TRBV6-6 | CASSPRGARADTQYF
TRBD1 | TRBV4-2 | CASSQDTRDRIYGYTF
TRBD1 | TRBV2 | CASTEQGGGETQYF
TRBD2 | TRBV5-1 | CASNPWRGGSYNEQFF
NA | TRBV7-2 | CASSPPGGGDEQYF
NA | TRBV28 | CASTWGGLGNQPQHF
NA | TRBV7-9 | CSSSISKETQYF
TRBD1 | TRBV5-6 | CASSRAGTVQYEQYF
TRBD1 | TRBV28 | CASSLWTGGNTGELFF
TRBD1 | TRBV15 | CATSRQGAVAFF
NA | TRBV30 | CAWIHAGLDNSPLHF
TRBD2 | TRBV7-7 | CASQRLAGVMNEQFF
NA | TRBV29-1 | CSVNRDGTEAFF
NA | TRBV2 | CASSELESNQPQHF
TRBD2 | TRBV5-4 | CASSLGLAGERETQYF
NA | TRBV7-6 | CASSPGPGLYEDYGYTF
NA | TRBV7-8 | CASSSWGGAAPNYGYTF
TRBD1 | TRBV7-9 | CSSSLGPDREFF
NA | TRBV5-4 | CASSPKRHTNQPQHF
NA | TRBV6-5 | CASSTEETQYF
TRBD1 | TRBV7-6 | CASSRDSHSNQPQHF
TRBD1 | TRBV30 | CAWNVGDRQDEQYF
NA | TRBV5-4 | CASSLVAGARADTQYF
NA | TRBV5-1 | CASSLVLSTSYEQYF
NA | TRBV5-1 | CASMWYLNTGELFF
NA | TRBV5-1 | CASRSQTTGANVLTF
TRBD1 | TRBV7-9 | CASSYPGTGMNEQYF
NA | TRBV4-2 | CASSQDIAYGQFF
TRBD1 | TRBV2 | CASKGQGARNEQFF
TRBD1 | TRBV4-3 | CASSHQTGLDTEAFF
TRBD2 | TRBV12-5 | CASGWGLAYTQYF
TRBD2 | TRBV5-4 | CASSPTSGHETQYF
NA | TRBV4-3 | CASSRETGGYGYTF
NA | TRBV2 | CASRTQGSQTQYF
NA | TRBV7-2 | CASSFRGLDEQFF
NA | TRBV19 | CASSMVEDQPQHF
NA | TRBV29-1 | CSVESSLDTQYF
NA | TRBV11-2 | CASSNRQYQETQYF
TRBD1 | TRBV7-9 | CASSFGQGANQPQHF
NA | TRBV28 | CASSFRGNTEAFF
NA | TRBV9 | CASNTGETGELFF
TRBD1 | TRBV28 | CASRSGQTGGYTF
NA | TRBV5-1 | CASSLEGGGQGYTF
NA | TRBV28 | CASSTTLSPLHF
NA | TRBV6-1 | CASSYHRRTGELFF
TRBD1 | TRBV7-7 | CASSPAGGETQYF
NA | TRBV28 | CASSDLGQGRELFF
NA | TRBV4-1 | CASSQAGEAGANVLTF
NA | TRBV6-4 | CASRADRDYGYTF
TRBD1 | TRBV9 | CASSVDRGNTGELFF
TRBD2 | TRBV29-1 | CSVVASGSFEQYF
NA | TRBV7-3 | CASSFRLDTEAFF
TRBD2 | TRBV4-1 | CASSQGLAGPYNEQFF
TRBD1 | TRBV4-2 | CASSQDSGGSEKLFF
TRBD2 | TRBV19 | CASSIGLAGGDEQFF
NA | TRBV5-3 | CARSPREGHGQPQHF
TRBD1 | TRBV2 | CASSEAKNSRDRGPTGELFF